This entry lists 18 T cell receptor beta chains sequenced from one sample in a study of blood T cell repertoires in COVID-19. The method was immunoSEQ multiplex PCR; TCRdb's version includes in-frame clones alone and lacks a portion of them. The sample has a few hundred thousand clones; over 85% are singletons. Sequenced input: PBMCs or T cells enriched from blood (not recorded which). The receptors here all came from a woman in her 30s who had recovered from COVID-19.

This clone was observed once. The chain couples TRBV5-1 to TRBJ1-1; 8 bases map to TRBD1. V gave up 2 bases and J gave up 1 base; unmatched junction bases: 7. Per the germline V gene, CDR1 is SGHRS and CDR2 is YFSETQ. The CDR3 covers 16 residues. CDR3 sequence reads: CASSFTQGARNTEAFF. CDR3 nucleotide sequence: TGCGCCAGCAGCTTTACTCAGGGGGCAAGGAACACTGAAGCTTTCTTT.

CDR3 in DNA: TGTGCCAGCACCCTTAGCGGGGGGTACAATGAGCAGTTCTTC. Encoded protein: CASTLSGGYNEQFF. This rearrangement joins TRBV28 to TRBJ2-1; TRBD2 matches 10 bases. The V gene end was trimmed by 7 bases and the J gene end by 4 bases; junction bases not matched to a gene: 4. The CDR3 has 14 residues. The V gene's germline CDR1 is MDHEN and CDR2 SYDVKM. Complete variable domain (other parts from reference TRBV28 and TRBJ2-1): DVKVTQSSRYLVKRTGEKVFLECVQDMDHENMFWYRQDPGLGLRLIYFSYDVKMKEKGDIPEGYSVSREKKERFSLILESASTNQTSMYLCASTLSGGYNEQFFGPGTRLTVL.

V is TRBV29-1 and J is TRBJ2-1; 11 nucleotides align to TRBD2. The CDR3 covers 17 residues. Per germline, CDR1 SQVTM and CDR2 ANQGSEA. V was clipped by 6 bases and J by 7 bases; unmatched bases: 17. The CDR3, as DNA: TGCAGCGTCGCCGGGGTAGCGGGAGGGCCAGCCGGGAATGAGCAGTTCTTC. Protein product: CSVAGVAGGPAGNEQFF.

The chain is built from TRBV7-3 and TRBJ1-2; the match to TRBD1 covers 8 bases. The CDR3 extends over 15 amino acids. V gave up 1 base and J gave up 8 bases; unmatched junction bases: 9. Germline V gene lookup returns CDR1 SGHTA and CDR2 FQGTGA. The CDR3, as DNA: TGTGCCAGCAGCTTAAGACCTGGGACAGGCACAGGCTACACCTTC. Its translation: CASSLRPGTGTGYTF.

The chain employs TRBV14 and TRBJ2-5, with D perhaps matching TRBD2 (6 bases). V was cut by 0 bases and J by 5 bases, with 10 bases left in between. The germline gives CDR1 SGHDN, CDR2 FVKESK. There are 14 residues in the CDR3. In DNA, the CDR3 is TGTGCCAGCAGCCAAGATGGCCTAGCGGAGACCCAGTACTTC. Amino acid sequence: CASSQDGLAETQYF.

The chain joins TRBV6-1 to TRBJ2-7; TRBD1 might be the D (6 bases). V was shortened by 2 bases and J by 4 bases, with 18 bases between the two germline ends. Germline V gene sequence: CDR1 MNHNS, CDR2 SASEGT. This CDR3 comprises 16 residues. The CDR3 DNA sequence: TGTGCCAGCAGTGAAAGGGCTGGGGGCCGAGCTTACGAGCAGTACTTC. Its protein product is CASSERAGGRAYEQYF.

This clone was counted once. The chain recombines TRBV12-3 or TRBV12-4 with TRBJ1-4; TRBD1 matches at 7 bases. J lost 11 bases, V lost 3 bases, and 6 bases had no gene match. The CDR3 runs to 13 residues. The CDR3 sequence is CASSFGRDSKLFF. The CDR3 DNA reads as TGTGCCAGCAGTTTCGGGCGGGACAGCAAACTGTTTTTT.

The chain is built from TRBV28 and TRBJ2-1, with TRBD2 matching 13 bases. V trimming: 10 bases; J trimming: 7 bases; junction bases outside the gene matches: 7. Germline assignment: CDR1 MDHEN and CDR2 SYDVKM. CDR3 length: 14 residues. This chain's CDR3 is CATGTSGTRNEQFF. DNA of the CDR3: TGTGCCACCGGGACTAGCGGGACGCGTAATGAGCAGTTCTTC.

CDR3 nucleotides: TGTGCCAGCAGCCATCGGACAGGCGCCTTTAACTATGGCTACACCTTC. Protein sequence: CASSHRTGAFNYGYTF. This rearrangement joins TRBV14 to TRBJ1-2, with 7 bases that match TRBD1. Germline V gene data show CDR1 as SGHDN and CDR2 as FVKESK. With 3 bases clipped from V and 1 base from J, the junction kept 8 bases outside the gene matches. This CDR3 contains 16 residues.

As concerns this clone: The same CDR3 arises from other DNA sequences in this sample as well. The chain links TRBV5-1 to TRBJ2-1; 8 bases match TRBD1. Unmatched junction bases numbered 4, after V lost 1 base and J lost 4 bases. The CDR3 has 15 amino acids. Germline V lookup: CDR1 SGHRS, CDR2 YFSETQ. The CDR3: CASSLRTGSYNEQFF. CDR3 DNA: TGCGCCAGCAGCTTGCGGACAGGGAGTTACAATGAGCAGTTCTTC.

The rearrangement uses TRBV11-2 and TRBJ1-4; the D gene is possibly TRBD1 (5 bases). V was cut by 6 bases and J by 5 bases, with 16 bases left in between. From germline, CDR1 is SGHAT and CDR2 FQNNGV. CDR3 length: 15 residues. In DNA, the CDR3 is TGTGCCAGCAGGGCACGGAGGGGAGGGAATGAAAAACTGTTTTTT. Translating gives CASRARRGGNEKLFF.

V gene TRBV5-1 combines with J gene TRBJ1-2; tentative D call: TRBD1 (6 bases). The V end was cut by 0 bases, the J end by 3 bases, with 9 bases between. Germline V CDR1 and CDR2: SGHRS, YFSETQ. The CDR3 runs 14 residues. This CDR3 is CASSLGDTDYGYTF. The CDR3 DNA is TGCGCCAGCAGCTTGGGGGACACCGACTATGGCTACACCTTC.

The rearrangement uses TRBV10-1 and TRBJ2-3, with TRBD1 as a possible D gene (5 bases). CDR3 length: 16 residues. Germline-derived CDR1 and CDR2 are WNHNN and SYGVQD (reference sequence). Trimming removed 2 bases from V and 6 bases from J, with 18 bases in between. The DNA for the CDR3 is TGCGCCAGCAGTGAGCGGACAACGAATGACGGGGATACGCAGTATTTT. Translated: CASSERTTNDGDTQYF.

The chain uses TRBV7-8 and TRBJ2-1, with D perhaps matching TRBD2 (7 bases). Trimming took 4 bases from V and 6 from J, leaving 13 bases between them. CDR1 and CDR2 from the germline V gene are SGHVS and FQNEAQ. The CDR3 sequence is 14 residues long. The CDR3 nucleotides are TGTGCCAGCAGCTGGACGCGGGGGCCCAATGAGCAGTTCTTC. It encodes CASSWTRGPNEQFF. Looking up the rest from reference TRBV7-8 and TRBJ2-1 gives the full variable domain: GAGVSQSPRYKVAKRGQDVALRCDPISGHVSLFWYQQALGQGPEFLTYFQNEAQLDKSGLPSDRFFAERPEGSVSTLKIQRTQQEDSAVYLCASSWTRGPNEQFFGPGTRLTVL.

CDR3 region: CASSFRPGGGYTF. The CDR3 DNA follows: TGTGCCAGCAGTTTCCGACCCGGCGGGGGCTACACCTTC. This chain joins TRBV28 and TRBJ1-2; no firm D call. The V gene lost 3 bases and the J gene lost 8 bases, with 13 bases spanning the gap. The germline V gene has CDR1 MDHEN and CDR2 SYDVKM. The CDR3 spans 13 residues.

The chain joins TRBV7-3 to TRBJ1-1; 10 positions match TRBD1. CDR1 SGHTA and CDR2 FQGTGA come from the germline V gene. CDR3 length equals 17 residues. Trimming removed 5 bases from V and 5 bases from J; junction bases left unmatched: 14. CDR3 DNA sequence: TGTGCCAGCAGCCTCGGTCCCGGGACAGGGGCGAGGACTGAAGCTTTCTTT. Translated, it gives CASSLGPGTGARTEAFF.

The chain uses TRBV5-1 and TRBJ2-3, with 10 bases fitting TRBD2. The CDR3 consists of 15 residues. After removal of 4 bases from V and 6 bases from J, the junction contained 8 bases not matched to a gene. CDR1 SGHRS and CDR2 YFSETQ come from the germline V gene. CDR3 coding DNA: TGCGCCAGCAGCCCTAGCGGGAGTTCTTCGGATACGCAGTATTTT. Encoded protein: CASSPSGSSSDTQYF.

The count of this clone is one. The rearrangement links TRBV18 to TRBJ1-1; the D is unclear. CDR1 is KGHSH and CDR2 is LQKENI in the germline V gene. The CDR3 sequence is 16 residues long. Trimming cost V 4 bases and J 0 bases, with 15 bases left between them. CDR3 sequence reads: CASSLTRTELNTEAFF. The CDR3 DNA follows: TGTGCCAGCTCACTTACTAGGACGGAACTGAACACTGAAGCTTTCTTT.